A single sample gave rise to the 31 T cell receptor beta chains below, sequenced in a study of blood T cell repertoires in COVID-19. TCRdb's copy holds only in-frame clones and misses some; the assay was immunoSEQ multiplex PCR. The table shows 300,000 or so clones, with around 90% occurring only once. Material: peripheral blood. Every receptor here comes from a man between 65 and 79 years old with acute or convalescent COVID-19.

V is TRBV29-1 and J is TRBJ2-3, with D tentatively TRBD1 (5 bases). The CDR3 extends over 13 amino acids. V gave up 2 bases and J gave up 3 bases, with 9 bases separating them. The germline V gene has CDR1 SQVTM and CDR2 ANQGSEA. The CDR3 reads CSVERGGTDTQYF. DNA for the CDR3: TGCAGCGTTGAAAGGGGTGGGACAGATACGCAGTATTTT.

The chain is built from TRBV5-1 and TRBJ2-1; 13 bases align to TRBD2. The germline CDR1 and CDR2 sequences are SGHRS and YFSETQ. The CDR3 runs 16 residues. The V gene end was trimmed by 4 bases and the J gene end by 2 bases; junction bases not matched to a gene: 3. Here the CDR3 DNA reads TGCGCCAGCAGCCCCGGACTAGCGGGAGCCTACAATGAGCAGTTCTTC. It codes for CASSPGLAGAYNEQFF.

A single count supports this clone. V usage is TRBV29-1 and J usage is TRBJ1-1; D remains ambiguous. V was shortened by 3 bases and J by 0 bases, with 11 bases between the two germline ends. Germline loops: CDR1 SQVTM, CDR2 ANQGSEA. The CDR3 runs to 14 residues. CDR3 DNA sequence: TGCAGCGTTGATTTGGCGGTTTTGAACACTGAAGCTTTCTTT. Residues: CSVDLAVLNTEAFF. The whole variable domain, remainder taken from reference TRBV29-1 and TRBJ1-1, is SAVISQKPSRDICQRGTSLTIQCQVDSQVTMMFWYRQQPGQSLTLIATANQGSEATYESGFVIDKFPISRPNLTFSTLTVSNMSPEDSSIYLCSVDLAVLNTEAFFGQGTRLTVV.

Only one count was recorded for this clone. The V and J genes are TRBV29-1 and TRBJ2-7; unclear D gene. Germline CDR1 reads SQVTM; CDR2 reads ANQGSEA. The CDR3 is made up of 14 amino acids. The V gene lost 3 bases and the J gene lost 6 bases, with 18 bases spanning the gap. In nucleotides, the CDR3 is TGCAGCGTTGAGCTGGTGTCGGTAACGGGCGAGCAGTACTTC. Translated: CSVELVSVTGEQYF.

V is TRBV29-1 and J is TRBJ2-7, with 7 bases aligning to TRBD2. This CDR3 spans 14 amino acids. The germline CDR1 and CDR2 sequences are SQVTM and ANQGSEA. The junction had 10 bases not matched to a gene; V was cut back by 5 bases and J by 3 bases. The CDR3 spells CSVSLAGLGYEQYF. The CDR3 nucleotides read TGCAGCGTTAGTTTAGCGGGTTTGGGCTACGAGCAGTACTTC.

The V and J genes are TRBV4-1 and TRBJ2-7, with D perhaps TRBD2 (7 bases). Germline lookup yields CDR1 MGHRA and CDR2 YSYEKL. CDR3 length: 14 amino acids. With 7 bases removed from V and 3 bases from J, the gap between germline ends came to 16 bases. The CDR3 DNA sequence: TGCGCCAGCACCGGTCCGGGGGGCATCTACGAGCAGTACTTC. Encoded protein: CASTGPGGIYEQYF.

The chain combines TRBV15 with TRBJ2-5; TRBD1 agrees at 9 bases. The CDR3 length is 15 residues. The V gene end was trimmed by 1 base and the J gene end by 4 bases; junction bases not matched to a gene: 4. Germline-derived CDR1 and CDR2 are LNHNV and YYDKDF (reference sequence). CDR3 sequence (DNA): TGTGCCACCAGCAGAGGGACAGGGGTAGGAGAGACCCAGTACTTC. Translated: CATSRGTGVGETQYF.

This chain connects TRBV28 to TRBJ1-1; no clear D. This CDR3 region has 15 residues. With 8 bases removed from V and 5 bases from J, the gap between germline ends came to 21 bases. CDR1 and CDR2 (germline): MDHEN, SYDVKM. CDR3 DNA: TGTGCCAGCGCGCTCCGGGAGCGGGGTTGGACTGAAGCTTTCTTT. As protein: CASALRERGWTEAFF. Full variable domain (outside the CDR3, taken from reference TRBV28 and TRBJ1-1): DVKVTQSSRYLVKRTGEKVFLECVQDMDHENMFWYRQDPGLGLRLIYFSYDVKMKEKGDIPEGYSVSREKKERFSLILESASTNQTSMYLCASALRERGWTEAFFGQGTRLTVV.

The gene calls are TRBV7-9 and TRBJ1-5; TRBD1 might be the D (5 bases). Trimming left V 1 base short and J 5 bases short, with 9 bases between. The CDR3 has 14 residues. Germline lookup yields CDR1 SEHNR and CDR2 FQNEAQ (reference sequence). The CDR3 loop reads CASSLGGGDQPQHF. The CDR3 DNA sequence: TGTGCCAGCAGCTTAGGGGGAGGGGATCAGCCCCAGCATTTT.

The rearrangement uses TRBV28 and TRBJ2-1, with a weak D call TRBD1 (6 bases). The CDR3 extends over 17 amino acids. Germline assignment: CDR1 MDHEN and CDR2 SYDVKM. With 3 bases removed from V and 5 bases from J, the gap between germline ends came to 20 bases. The CDR3 is CASSLLGTNRVHNEQFF. CDR3 DNA sequence: TGTGCCAGCAGTTTGTTAGGGACGAACAGGGTCCACAATGAGCAGTTCTTC.

The chain links TRBV6-1 to TRBJ1-4; D gene unclear. V dropped 2 bases and J dropped 6 bases, with 13 bases sitting between them. The CDR3 runs to 15 residues. Germline CDR1 MNHNS, CDR2 SASEGT. The CDR3 is CASSELVREDEKLFF. In nucleotides, the CDR3 is TGTGCCAGCAGTGAACTAGTCAGAGAGGATGAAAAACTGTTTTTT.

V usage is TRBV3-1 (or the pseudogene TRBV3-2) and J usage is TRBJ1-2; TRBD1 is a possible D gene (5 bases). V was clipped by 3 bases and J by 3 bases, with 11 bases between them. This CDR3 region has 14 residues. Germline CDR1 LGHDT, CDR2 YNNKEL (reference sequence). The CDR3 DNA is TGTGCCAGCAGCCAGGGGGAGGCCCACTATGGCTACACCTTC. It codes for CASSQGEAHYGYTF.

J is TRBJ2-7 and V is TRBV12-5, with 7 bases aligning to TRBD2. The CDR3 covers 17 residues. Germline CDR1 LGHNT, CDR2 FRNRAP. Trimming removed 1 base from V and 6 bases from J; junction bases left unmatched: 15. CDR3 sequence (DNA): TGTGCTAGTGGTTTGGGTCGTAGTCCCCGCGGGAGAGGCGAGCAGTACTTC. Encoded protein: CASGLGRSPRGRGEQYF.

The chain combines TRBV4-2 with TRBJ2-3, with TRBD2 matching over 15 bases. This CDR3 is 15 amino acids long. Germline V gene sequence: CDR1 LGHNA, CDR2 YNFKEQ. V trimming: 4 bases; J trimming: 7 bases; junction bases outside the gene matches: 3. The DNA of the CDR3 is TGTGCCAGCAGCCCCGGGACTAGCGGGGGGAATACGCAGTATTTT. It translates to CASSPGTSGGNTQYF.

This chain uses TRBV2 with TRBJ2-1; 9 bases are a match to TRBD2. From germline, CDR1 is SNHLY and CDR2 FYNNEI. The CDR3 runs to 15 residues. Losses at the gene ends were 0 bases for V and 5 bases for J; bases not matched to a gene: 2. The CDR3 loop reads CASSEARLADNEQFF. The DNA of the CDR3 is TGTGCCAGCAGTGAAGCGCGACTAGCGGACAATGAGCAGTTCTTC.

The gene calls are TRBV19 and TRBJ2-1; tentative D call: TRBD2 (5 bases). CDR3 length: 17 residues. V was cut by 7 bases and J by 0 bases, with 19 bases left in between. CDR1 and CDR2 (germline): LNHDA, SQIVND (reference sequence). The CDR3 is CASMRGPILSSYNEQFF. The CDR3, as DNA: TGTGCCAGTATGAGAGGGCCTATCTTAAGCTCCTACAATGAGCAGTTCTTC.

The V call is TRBV2, the J call TRBJ1-6, with 10 bases aligning to TRBD1. V lost 4 bases, J lost 5 bases, and 2 bases stayed unmatched. CDR1 is SNHLY, CDR2 FYNNEI, per germline. The CDR3 runs to 15 residues. The CDR3 nucleotides read TGTGCCAGCAGTGGACAGGGGGCGGATAATTCACCCCTCCACTTT. Its translation is CASSGQGADNSPLHF.

V usage is TRBV5-1 and J usage is TRBJ1-1; a weak D match, TRBD1 (6 bases). Trimming took 0 bases from V and 8 from J, leaving 11 bases between them. There are 13 residues in the CDR3. The germline CDR1 and CDR2 sequences are SGHRS and YFSETQ. The CDR3 region is CASSLGTAREAFF. CDR3 DNA: TGCGCCAGCAGCTTGGGGACAGCCAGGGAAGCTTTCTTT.

The genes are TRBV6-4 and TRBJ2-5, with 7 bases lining up with TRBD2. The CDR3 length is 11 residues. V gave up 8 bases and J gave up 5 bases; unmatched junction bases: 2. CDR1 is MRHNA, CDR2 SNTAGT, per germline. CDR3: CASGRDETQYF. DNA for the CDR3: TGTGCCAGCGGGAGGGATGAGACCCAGTACTTC.

The chain employs TRBV6-2 or TRBV6-3 and TRBJ2-7; D might be TRBD1 (6 bases). The germline V gene has CDR1 MNHEY and CDR2 SVGEGT. V shed 3 bases and J shed 1 base, with 13 bases lying between them. CDR3 length equals 15 residues. DNA of the CDR3: TGTGCCAGCAGTTATGTGGGGGCGCCTTCCTACGAGCAGTACTTC. It encodes CASSYVGAPSYEQYF.

This sequence joins TRBV5-1 and TRBJ1-1, with 8 bases fitting TRBD1. This CDR3 is 16 amino acids long. Trimming took 1 base from V and 1 from J; bases not matched to a gene: 6. Germline assignment: CDR1 SGHRS and CDR2 YFSETQ. The DNA of the CDR3 is TGCGCCAGCAGCTTGAATTCGGGGACAGGGAACACTGAAGCTTTCTTT. Translated: CASSLNSGTGNTEAFF.

This sequence joins TRBV6-2 or TRBV6-3 and TRBJ1-2, with D possibly TRBD1 on 6 matching bases. The V gene lost 5 bases and the J gene lost 5 bases, with 15 bases spanning the gap. The CDR3 spans 14 residues. From germline, CDR1 is MNHEY and CDR2 SVGEGT. In DNA form, the CDR3 reads TGTGCCAGCAGTCCCCGGCCAGGGGAATATGGCTACACCTTC. It specifies CASSPRPGEYGYTF.

The chain has TRBV9 and TRBJ1-3, with 7 nucleotides matching TRBD1. Germline trimming cut 1 base from V and 0 bases from J; bases unmatched to any gene: 10. Germline CDR1 reads SGDLS; CDR2 reads YYNGEE. This CDR3 has 18 amino acids. CDR3 amino acids: CASSVKSEGAFSGNTIYF. The CDR3 DNA reads TGTGCCAGCAGCGTAAAATCTGAGGGGGCCTTCTCTGGAAACACCATATATTTT.

The V call is TRBV24-1, the J call TRBJ2-3, with 8 positions matching TRBD1. CDR3 length: 15 residues. V trimming: 4 bases; J trimming: 4 bases; junction bases outside the gene matches: 6. Per germline, CDR1 KGHDR and CDR2 SFDVKD. The CDR3: CATSDRDRIADTQYF. In DNA, the CDR3 is TGTGCCACCAGTGACCGGGACAGGATTGCAGATACGCAGTATTTT.

In this sample, this clone turned up once. This sequence joins TRBV19 and TRBJ2-7; 7 bases align to TRBD1. The germline gives CDR1 LNHDA, CDR2 SQIVND (reference sequence). The CDR3 has 15 amino acids. The J segment lost 0 bases and the V segment lost 1 base, leaving 3 bases of the junction unmatched. CDR3 residues: CASSIGDSRSYEQYF. CDR3 in DNA: TGTGCCAGTAGTATAGGGGACAGCCGCTCCTACGAGCAGTACTTC.

The J gene is TRBJ1-5, the V gene TRBV6-2 or TRBV6-3, with D tentatively TRBD1 (6 bases). The CDR3 contains 16 residues. CDR1 and CDR2 (germline): MNHEY, SVGEGT. V was cut by 4 bases and J by 4 bases, with 17 bases left in between. The CDR3 spells CASSSITGNRNQPQHF. CDR3 DNA sequence: TGTGCCAGCAGTTCTATTACAGGGAACAGGAATCAGCCCCAGCATTTT.

The chain uses TRBV12-3 or TRBV12-4 and TRBJ1-5; no clear D. V was trimmed by 3 bases and J by 6 bases, leaving 9 bases between them. This CDR3 comprises 13 residues. CDR3 in DNA: TGTGCCAGCAGTTTTACAGCTGGTCAGCCCCAGCATTTT. Encoded protein: CASSFTAGQPQHF.

The chain uses TRBV6-5 and TRBJ1-2; TRBD1 matches at 7 bases. This CDR3 is 13 amino acids long. V shed 6 bases, J shed 7 bases, and the junction held 8 bases outside the gene matches. The germline gives CDR1 MNHEY, CDR2 SVGAGI. DNA for the CDR3: TGTGCCAGCAGGCCGACAGGGCTCCCTGGCTACACCTTC. It encodes CASRPTGLPGYTF.

The chain carries TRBV7-7 and TRBJ2-1; 15 nucleotides align to TRBD2. The CDR3 has 16 amino acids. Germline CDR1 is SSHAT and CDR2 is FNYEAQ (reference sequence). Losses at the gene ends were 5 bases for V and 7 bases for J; bases not matched to a gene: 6. CDR3 loop: CASSPGTSGGLNEQFF. As DNA, the CDR3 is TGTGCCAGCAGCCCAGGGACTAGCGGGGGGTTAAATGAGCAGTTCTTC.

In this sample, this clone turned up a few times. The chain carries TRBV9 and TRBJ2-1; D gene unclear. Looked up from germline, CDR1 is SGDLS and CDR2 is YYNGEE. CDR3 length: 15 amino acids. V gave up 0 bases and J gave up 0 bases, with 7 bases separating them. CDR3 protein: CASSVEPSSYNEQFF. The CDR3 DNA follows: TGTGCCAGCAGCGTAGAGCCGAGCTCCTACAATGAGCAGTTCTTC. The full variable domain, with the rest looked up from reference TRBV9 and TRBJ2-1, is DSGVTQTPKHLITATGQRVTLRCSPRSGDLSVYWYQQSLDQGLQFLIQYYNGEERAKGNILERFSAQQFPDLHSELNLSSLELGDSALYFCASSVEPSSYNEQFFGPGTRLTVL.

The chain couples TRBV13 to TRBJ2-7, with no clear D. Per germline, CDR1 PRHDT and CDR2 FYEKMQ (reference sequence). The CDR3 consists of 13 residues. V was pared by 1 base and J by 2 bases, with 6 bases between. CDR3 sequence: CASSLDTTYEQYF. The DNA of the CDR3 is TGTGCCAGCAGCTTAGACACAACCTACGAGCAGTACTTC.